Presented here are 9 T cell receptor beta chains from one specimen sequenced in a study of T cell repertoires in cytomegalovirus infection. TCRdb used MiXCR to reprocess the reads, holding one entry per CDR3 protein. The profile shows 700,000 to 850,000 distinct CDR3 sequences, around a third of them singletons. These receptors lack a known antigen. The sample consisted of cultured CD8+ T cells from PBMCs, taken from culture after CMV antigen stimulation. The source of these receptors is a human donor in good health (CMV status not recorded). Some clones in this sample may be carry-over from other donors' samples.

As concerns this clonotype: Since a much larger clone is just one base distant, this may be a read error. This rearrangement joins TRBV6-5 to TRBJ2-6; the match to TRBD1 covers 7 bases. CDR1 is MNHEY, CDR2 SVGAGI, per germline. The CDR3 runs 15 residues. With 4 bases clipped from V and 2 bases from J, the junction kept 2 bases outside the gene matches. The CDR3 protein is CASSSDRAGANVLTF. The CDR3 DNA sequence: TGTGCCAGCAGTTCCGACAGGGCTGGGGCCAACGTCCTGACTTTC.

On this clonotype: One end of the junction does not line up with germline, which may come from a read error. V is TRBV27 and J is TRBJ2-3, with 9 bases that match TRBD1. The CDR3 is 15 amino acids. CDR1 and CDR2 (germline): MNHEY, SMNVEV (reference sequence). CDR3 DNA: TGTGTCAGCACTCGGGACAGGGCCGGCACAGATACGCAGTATTTT. Amino acids: CVSTRDRAGTDTQYF.

In regard to this clonotype: At one end the junction does not follow the germline gene, possibly because of a read error. V is TRBV12-3 or TRBV12-4 and J is TRBJ1-6, with D tentatively TRBD1 (6 bases). The CDR3 length is 11 residues. CDR3 nucleotide sequence: TGTGCCAGCAGTTTAGGCAGGGGCCTAATCTTT. It translates to CASSLGRGLIF.

This chain links TRBV5-6 with TRBJ1-2; 7 nucleotides agree with TRBD1. The CDR3 contains 14 residues. In germline, CDR1 is SGHDT, CDR2 YYEEEE. V gave up 2 bases and J gave up 4 bases; unmatched junction bases: 5. CDR3 sequence: CASSFEGAIYGYTF. CDR3 sequence (DNA): TGTGCCAGCAGCTTTGAGGGGGCCATCTATGGCTACACCTTC.

The chain links TRBV4-2 to TRBJ1-6; no definite D call. V was trimmed by 1 base and J by 10 bases, leaving 8 bases between them. Germline assignment: CDR1 LGHNA and CDR2 YNFKEQ. The CDR3 runs 13 residues. This CDR3 is CASSQASGSPLHF. The CDR3 nucleotides are TGTGCCAGCAGCCAAGCCAGCGGCTCACCCCTCCACTTT.

This clonotype was seen a handful of times. In DNA, the CDR3 is TGTGCCAGCAGACCGTCTAGCGGGAACACCGGGGAGCTGTTTTTT. Residues: CASRPSSGNTGELFF. The chain couples TRBV7-9 to TRBJ2-2; TRBD2 matches at 7 bases. CDR1 and CDR2 from the germline V gene are SEHNR and FQNEAQ (reference sequence). V gave up 6 bases and J gave up 1 base; unmatched junction bases: 5. The CDR3 runs 15 residues.

This clonotype has only a few counts. CDR3 residues: CASSLAVGTSSYNEQFF. The CDR3 DNA sequence: TGTGCCAGCAGCTTAGCGGTGGGAACCAGCTCCTACAATGAGCAGTTCTTC. The chain employs TRBV7-3 and TRBJ2-1; D is undetermined. The CDR3 extends over 17 amino acids. Trimming pared 2 bases from V and 0 bases from J, leaving 14 bases between. Germline lookup yields CDR1 SGHTA and CDR2 FQGTGA.

The CDR3 nucleotides are TGTGCCAGCGACCCGGGGGCCCCCGAGCAGTTCTTC. Translation: CASDPGAPEQFF. The rearrangement uses TRBV6-2 or TRBV6-3 and TRBJ2-1; D may correspond to TRBD1 or TRBD2 (6 bases each). V was shortened by 8 bases and J by 10 bases, with 15 bases between the two germline ends. Germline CDR1 reads MNHEY; CDR2 reads SVGEGT. The CDR3 contains 12 residues.

Points on this clonotype: The junction departs from germline at one end; a sequencing error may be responsible. This chain joins TRBV7-9 and TRBJ2-2; 10 bases match TRBD1. The CDR3 loop spans 16 amino acids. CDR1 is SEHNR and CDR2 is FQNEAQ in the germline V gene (reference sequence). The CDR3 protein is CASSQPDRGNTGEPFF. The CDR3 region has the DNA TGTGCCAGCAGCCAGCCGGACAGGGGGAACACCGGGGAGCCGTTTTTT.